This T cell receptor (beta chain) was obtained from a study of blood T cells in healthy people across ages. Sample-barcoded 5' priming and a J-beta primer mix drove a second PCR of about 6 to 11 cycles. TCRdb reprocessed the 5' RACE reads via MiXCR and lists one record per CDR3 protein. The sample yields roughly 830,000 distinct CDR3 sequences, 55% to 65% seen once. The germline V gene has CDR1 MNHEY and CDR2 SVGEGT. This CDR3 region has 12 residues. Trimming removed 7 bases at V and 0 bases at J, with 7 bases between. The genes are TRBV6-2 or TRBV6-3 and TRBJ2-7; no firm D call. Sequencing was performed on blood. The sequence derives from a young man in good health. The CDR3 region is CASKANSYEQYF. In nucleotides, the CDR3 is TGTGCCAGCAAAGCCAACTCCTACGAGCAGTACTTC.